This T cell receptor beta chain was sequenced during a study of blood T cells in healthy people across ages. Study-wide points: When set beside aged donors, long-lived donors presented more naive CD4+ cells and higher diversity.

The CDR3 is 15 residues long. Germline CDR1 and CDR2: SEHNR and FQNEAQ (reference sequence). In the case of this clonotype: Its antigen remains unknown. The junction differs from germline at one of its ends, possibly a read error.

A J-beta primer mix and a sample-barcoded 5' primer were used in a second PCR of roughly 7 to 12 cycles. A tag from a template-switch adaptor with 12 random nucleotides marked each cDNA molecule. Per sample, CDR3-containing paired-end reads numbered at least 3 million. From the 5' RACE reads, TCRdb called clonotypes with MiXCR, one entry per CDR3 protein. The sample carries 1,300,000 or so distinct CDR3 sequences, 45% to 70% recorded once. The receptor comes from a man between 18 and 29 years old in good health. The chain links TRBV7-9 to TRBJ2-1; tentatively, D is TRBD2 (6 bases). The sequencing input was blood. In DNA form, the CDR3 reads TGTGCCGGCAGCTACACTGGGACTCCGGCCAATGAGCAGTTCTTC. Encoded protein: CAGSYTGTPANEQFF.